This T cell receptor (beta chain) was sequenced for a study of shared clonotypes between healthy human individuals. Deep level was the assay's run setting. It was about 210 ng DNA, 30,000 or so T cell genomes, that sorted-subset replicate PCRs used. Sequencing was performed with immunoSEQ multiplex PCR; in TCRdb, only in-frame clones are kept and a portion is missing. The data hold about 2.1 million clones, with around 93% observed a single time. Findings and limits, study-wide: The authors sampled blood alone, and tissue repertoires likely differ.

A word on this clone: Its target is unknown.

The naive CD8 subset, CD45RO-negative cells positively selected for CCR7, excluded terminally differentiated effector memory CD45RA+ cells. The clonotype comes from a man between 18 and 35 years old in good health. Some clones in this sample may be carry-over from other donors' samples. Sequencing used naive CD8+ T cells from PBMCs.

The chain's CDR3 is CASSLWGDNIQYF. CDR3 in DNA: TGTGCCAGCAGTTTATGGGGTGATAACATTCAGTACTTC. The V gene is TRBV27, the J gene TRBJ2-4, with unresolved D. Germline CDR1 and CDR2: MNHEY and SMNVEV (reference sequence). The V gene lost 1 base and the J gene lost 7 bases, with 8 bases spanning the gap. The CDR3 is 13 amino acids.